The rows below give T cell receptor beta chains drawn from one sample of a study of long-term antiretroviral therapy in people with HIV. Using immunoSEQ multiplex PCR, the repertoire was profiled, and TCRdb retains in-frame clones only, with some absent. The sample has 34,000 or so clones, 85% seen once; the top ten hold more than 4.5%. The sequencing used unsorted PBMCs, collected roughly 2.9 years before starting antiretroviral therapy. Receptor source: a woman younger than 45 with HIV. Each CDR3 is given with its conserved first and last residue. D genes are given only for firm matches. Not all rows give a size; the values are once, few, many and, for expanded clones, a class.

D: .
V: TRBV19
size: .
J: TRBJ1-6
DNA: TGTGCCAGTAGTATATGGACTAGCTCCTATAATTCACCCCTCCACTTT
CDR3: CASSIWTSSYNSPLHF

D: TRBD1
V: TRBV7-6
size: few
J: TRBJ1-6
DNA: TGTGCCAGCAGCTTAGGAAGAGGGGACAGGGGGTCCTATAATTCACCCCTCCACTTT
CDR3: CASSLGRGDRGSYNSPLHF

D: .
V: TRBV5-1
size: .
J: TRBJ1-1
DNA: TGCGCCAGCAGCTTGCTCGGGGGCGAAGGCTCTGAAGCTTTCTTT
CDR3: CASSLLGGEGSEAFF

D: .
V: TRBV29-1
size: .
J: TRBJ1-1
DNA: TGCAGCGTTGAAGAGACCCTTAGCGCTGAAGCTTTCTTT
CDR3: CSVEETLSAEAFF

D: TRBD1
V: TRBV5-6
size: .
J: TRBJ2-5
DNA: TGTGCCAGCAGCTTGGTGGGACAGGGAGGGGAGACCCAGTACTTC
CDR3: CASSLVGQGGETQYF

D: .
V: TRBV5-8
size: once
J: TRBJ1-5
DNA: TGTGCCAGCAGCTTCTTTGTTCCCAATCAGCCCCAGCATTTT
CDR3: CASSFFVPNQPQHF

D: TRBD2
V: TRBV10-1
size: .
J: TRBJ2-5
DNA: TGCGCCAGCGGAGCGGGGGGACAAGAGACCCAGTACTTC
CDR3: CASGAGGQETQYF

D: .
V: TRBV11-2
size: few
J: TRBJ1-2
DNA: TGTGCCAGCAGCTTACGGGGGAACTATGGCTACACCTTC
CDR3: CASSLRGNYGYTF

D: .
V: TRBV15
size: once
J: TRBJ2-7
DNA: TGTGCCACCAGCGGAGGGGGCCCTTACTACGAGCAGTACTTC
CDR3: CATSGGGPYYEQYF

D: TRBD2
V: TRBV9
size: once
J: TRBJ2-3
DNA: TGTGCCAGCAGCCCCCGGTCGAGCGGGGGCAGCACAGATACGCAGTATTTT
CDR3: CASSPRSSGGSTDTQYF

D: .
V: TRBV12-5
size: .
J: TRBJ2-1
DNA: TGTGCTAGTGGTTTGGTTCCCTGGAGCTCCTACAATGAGCAGTTCTTC
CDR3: CASGLVPWSSYNEQFF

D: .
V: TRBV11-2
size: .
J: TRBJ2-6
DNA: TGTGCCAGCAGCTTAGAGCCTGGGGCCAACGTCCTGACTTTC
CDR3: CASSLEPGANVLTF

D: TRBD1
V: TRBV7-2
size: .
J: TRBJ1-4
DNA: TGTGCCAGCAGCTTAGATAGGGGGCGTGAAAAACTGTTTTTT
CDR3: CASSLDRGREKLFF

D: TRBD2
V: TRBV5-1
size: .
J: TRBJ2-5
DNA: TGCGCCAGCAGCTTTAGCGGGGGGCCTCGAGAGACCCAGTACTTC
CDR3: CASSFSGGPRETQYF

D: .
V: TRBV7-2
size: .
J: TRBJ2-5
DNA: TGTGCCAGCAGCCACCCAGGGGCTAGCGGATTTCAAGAGACCCAGTACTTC
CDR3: CASSHPGASGFQETQYF

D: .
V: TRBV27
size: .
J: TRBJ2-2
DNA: TGTGCCAGCTCCCTACTAGCTCCCACCGGGGAGCTGTTTTTT
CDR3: CASSLLAPTGELFF